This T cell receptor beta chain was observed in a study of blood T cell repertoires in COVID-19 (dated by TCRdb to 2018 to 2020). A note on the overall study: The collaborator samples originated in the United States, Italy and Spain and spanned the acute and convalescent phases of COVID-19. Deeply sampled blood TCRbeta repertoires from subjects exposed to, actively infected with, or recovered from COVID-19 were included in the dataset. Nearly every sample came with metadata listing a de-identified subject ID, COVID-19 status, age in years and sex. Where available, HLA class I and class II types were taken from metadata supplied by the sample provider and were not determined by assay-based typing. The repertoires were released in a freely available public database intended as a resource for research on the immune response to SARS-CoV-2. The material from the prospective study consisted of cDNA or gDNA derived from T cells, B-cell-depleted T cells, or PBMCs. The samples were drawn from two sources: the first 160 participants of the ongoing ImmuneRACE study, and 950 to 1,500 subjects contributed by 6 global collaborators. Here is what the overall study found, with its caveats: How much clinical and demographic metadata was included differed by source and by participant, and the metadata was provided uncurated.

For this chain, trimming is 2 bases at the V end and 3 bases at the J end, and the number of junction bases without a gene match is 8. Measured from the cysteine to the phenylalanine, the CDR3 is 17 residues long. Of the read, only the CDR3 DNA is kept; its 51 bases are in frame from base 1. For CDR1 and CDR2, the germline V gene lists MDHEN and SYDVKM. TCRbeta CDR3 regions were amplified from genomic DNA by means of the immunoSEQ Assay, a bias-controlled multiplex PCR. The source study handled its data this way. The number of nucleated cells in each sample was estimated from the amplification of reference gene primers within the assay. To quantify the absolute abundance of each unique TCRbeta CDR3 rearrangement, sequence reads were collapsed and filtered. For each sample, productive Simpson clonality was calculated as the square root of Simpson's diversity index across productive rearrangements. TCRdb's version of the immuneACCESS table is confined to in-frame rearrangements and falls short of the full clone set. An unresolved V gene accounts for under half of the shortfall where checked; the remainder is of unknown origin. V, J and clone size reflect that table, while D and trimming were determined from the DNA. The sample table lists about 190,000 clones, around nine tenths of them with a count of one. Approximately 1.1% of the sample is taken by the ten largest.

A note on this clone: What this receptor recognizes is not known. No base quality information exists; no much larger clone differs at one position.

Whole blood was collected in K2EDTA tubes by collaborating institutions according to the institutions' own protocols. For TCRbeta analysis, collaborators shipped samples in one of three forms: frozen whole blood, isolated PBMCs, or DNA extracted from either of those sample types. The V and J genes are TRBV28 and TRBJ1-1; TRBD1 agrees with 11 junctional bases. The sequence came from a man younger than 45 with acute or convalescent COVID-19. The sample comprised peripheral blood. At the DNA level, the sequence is TGTGCCAGCAGTTTAATCGGGACAGGGGGATGGGACACTGAAGCTTTCTTT. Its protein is CASSLIGTGGWDTEAFF.